The clone carrying this T cell receptor (beta chain) was observed many times. Its antigen is still unknown. TCRdb recomputed calls from the RACE reads with MiXCR, one row per CDR3 protein. Among under 150,000 distinct CDR3 sequences listed, about 12% were seen once. Sample time point: patch test 1, 2 weeks after DPC sensitization. The sample's treatment: therapeutic diphenylcyclopropenone sensitization with weekly scalp DPC. Staff drew blood before applying each patch test. The CDR3 contains 16 residues. Germline assignment: CDR1 KGHSH and CDR2 LQKENI. V was shortened by 0 bases and J by 4 bases, with 15 bases between the two germline ends. This sample is part of a study of human T cells and chemical hapten exposure. The wider study: Slight differences in pooled library volume were the main source of varying TCR yields across samples. Study-wide results and caveats: TCRs exceeding a frequency of 1 in 1000 stayed unchanged under DPC sensitization. Patch test score was positively correlated with the counts of TCRs that had expanded at PT1.

The J gene is TRBJ1-2, the V gene TRBV18; D is possibly TRBD1 (5 bases). The clonotype originates from a woman aged 45-65 years with alopecia areata. Some clones in this sample may be carry-over from other donors' samples. The specimen comprised whole blood, sampled in connection with sensitization to the hapten diphenylcyclopropenone (DPC). CDR3 bases: TGTGCCAGCTCACCACCGGGGCAGGGAGGGACCTATGGCTACACCTTC. This translates into CASSPPGQGGTYGYTF.